This passage covers 2 T cell receptor beta chains from one sample sequenced in a study of blood T cell repertoires in COVID-19. Generated by immunoSEQ multiplex PCR, the TCRdb table keeps only in-frame clones and is missing some. This table holds some 200,000 clones, around 80% found once. Sequenced sample: peripheral blood. The receptors derive from a woman aged 35 to 49 with acute or convalescent COVID-19.

V and J are TRBV5-5 and TRBJ1-6, with 10 bases aligning to TRBD1. This CDR3 contains 17 residues. CDR1 SGHKS and CDR2 YYEKEE come from the germline V gene (reference sequence). The trim removed 3 bases at V and 7 bases at J, leaving 10 bases unmatched. The CDR3 coding sequence is TGTGCCAGCAGCTATCCTCTGTGGGGACAGGGGAATTCACCCCTCCACTTT. Translation: CASSYPLWGQGNSPLHF.

V gene TRBV6-2 or TRBV6-3 combines with J gene TRBJ1-5, with D tentatively TRBD1 (5 bases). In germline, CDR1 is MNHEY, CDR2 SVGEGT. Between the trimmed V and J ends, which lost 6 bases and 7 bases, there was a span of 16 bases. The CDR3 runs to 14 residues. The CDR3 is CASSWTFVGQPQHF. Here the CDR3 DNA reads TGTGCCAGCAGCTGGACATTTGTAGGGCAGCCCCAGCATTTT.